These 17 T cell receptor beta chains share one sample of origin, sequenced in a study of T cells after yellow fever vaccination. TCRdb re-called the 5' RACE reads with MiXCR, one entry per CDR3 protein. The sample holds 150,000 or so distinct CDR3 sequences, 6% to 7.5% seen once. Specimen: CD4+ T cells sorted from PBMCs, collected 5 to 6 days after the first yellow fever vaccination. The receptors here all came from a man aged 18 to 30 who received the YFV17D yellow fever vaccine.

At least ten counts were recorded for this clonotype. The chain joins TRBV29-1 to TRBJ2-7; 9 bases are a match to TRBD2. CDR3 length: 12 residues. Trimming took 7 bases from V and 3 from J; bases not matched to a gene: 4. CDR1 is SQVTM and CDR2 is ANQGSEA in the germline V gene. The CDR3: CSASGASYEQYF. CDR3 nucleotide sequence: TGCAGCGCTAGCGGGGCTAGCTACGAGCAGTACTTC.

This clonotype was recorded a few times. V and J are TRBV30 and TRBJ2-7; D not resolved. The CDR3 totals 12 residues. With 7 bases removed from V and 0 bases from J, the gap between germline ends came to 10 bases. Germline CDR1 is GTSNPN and CDR2 is SVGIG (reference sequence). The CDR3 nucleotides are TGTGCCTCTAGACTGGCCTCCTACGAGCAGTACTTC. Protein sequence: CASRLASYEQYF.

This clonotype was found a few times. The V and J genes are TRBV10-3 and TRBJ2-5; D is ambiguous. Trimming took off 3 bases at V and 3 bases at J, with 8 bases between the two ends. CDR3 length: 13 residues. The germline CDR1 and CDR2 sequences are ENHRY and SYGVKD. This chain's CDR3 is CAISEYKEETQYF. The CDR3 coding sequence is TGTGCCATCAGTGAATACAAGGAAGAGACCCAGTACTTC.

This clonotype has only a few counts. J is TRBJ2-6 and V is TRBV7-6; TRBD1 matches at 11 bases. Germline V gene data show CDR1 as SGHVS and CDR2 as FNYEAQ. J gave up 2 bases and V 5 bases, and 11 bases lay outside the gene matches. The CDR3 is 19 amino acids. Written as DNA, the CDR3 is TGTGCCAGCAGCCCAGGGACAGGGGGAAAATTGGCTGGGGCCAACGTCCTGACTTTC. Protein product: CASSPGTGGKLAGANVLTF.

Comments on this clonotype: A much larger clone lies a single base off, so this may be a read error. The chain combines TRBV12-3 or TRBV12-4 with TRBJ2-2, with D tentatively TRBD2 (6 bases). The CDR3 extends over 13 amino acids. CDR3 sequence reads: CAGRNRRAGELFF. The CDR3 coding sequence is TGTGCCGGCAGAAACAGGAGGGCCGGGGAGCTGTTTTTT.

As to this clonotype: A much larger clone differs from this one at a single base, so this may be a read error. The CDR3 DNA follows: TGCAGCTGCGCAGATGTTCACTATGGCTACACCTTC. Translated, it gives CSCADVHYGYTF. V is TRBV29-1 and J is TRBJ1-2, with no clear D. Germline V gene lookup returns CDR1 SQVTM and CDR2 ANQGSEA. Deletions cut 8 bases from V and 3 bases from J, with 13 bases between. The CDR3 extends over 12 amino acids. Based on the CDR3 plus reference TRBV29-1 and TRBJ1-2, the full variable domain is SAVISQKPSRDICQRGTSLTIQCQVDSQVTMMFWYRQQPGQSLTLIATANQGSEATYESGFVIDKFPISRPNLTFSTLTVSNMSPEDSSIYLCSCADVHYGYTFGSGTRLTVV.

This clonotype is a singleton in its sample. The chain uses TRBV20-1 and TRBJ2-3, with D possibly called TRBD1 or TRBD2 (6 bases each). Deletions cut 6 bases from V and 4 bases from J, with 17 bases between. The CDR3 extends over 14 amino acids. CDR1 DFQATT and CDR2 SNEGSKA come from the germline V gene (reference sequence). CDR3 sequence (DNA): TGCAGTGCAGCCAGGGGAGGAAGCCCAGATACGCAGTATTTT. This gives the protein CSAARGGSPDTQYF.

This clonotype has only one observation. A read error may explain this, as a much larger clone is one base away. This sequence joins TRBV5-5 and TRBJ2-5; no firm D call. The CDR3 sequence is 15 residues long. Germline lookup yields CDR1 SGHKS and CDR2 YYEKEE (reference sequence). CDR3 sequence: CASSLEGRPQGTQYF. The CDR3 nucleotides read TGTGCCAGCAGCTTGGAGGGCAGACCCCAAGGGACCCAGTACTTC.

The V and J genes are TRBV27 and TRBJ2-2; 11 nucleotides match TRBD2. Germline loops: CDR1 MNHEY, CDR2 SMNVEV (reference sequence). Trimming at V came to 7 bases and at J to 4 bases, leaving 8 bases not matched to a gene. The CDR3 loop spans 16 amino acids. As DNA, the CDR3 is TGTGCCAGCAAAGGTAGCGGGGGGGCCAGCACCGGGGAGCTGTTTTTT. Amino acid sequence: CASKGSGGASTGELFF.

In this sample, this clonotype turned up many times. V gene TRBV9 combines with J gene TRBJ2-1; D call uncertain. The V gene lost 0 bases and the J gene lost 10 bases, with 14 bases spanning the gap. Germline CDR1 is SGDLS and CDR2 is YYNGEE. The length of the CDR3 is 14 residues. CDR3: CASSVAPGVGEQFF. The CDR3 DNA sequence: TGTGCCAGCAGCGTAGCACCTGGGGTAGGAGAGCAGTTCTTC.

The chain uses TRBV24-1 and TRBJ2-3; either TRBD1 or TRBD2 may supply D (5 bases each). The CDR3 contains 15 residues. V lost 7 bases to trimming and J lost 3 bases, with 16 bases between them. CDR1 and CDR2 (germline): KGHDR, SFDVKD. The CDR3 nucleotides read TGTGCCACCAGCGGTGGGACCGGACCAACAGATACGCAGTATTTT. As protein: CATSGGTGPTDTQYF.

This clonotype was observed many times. The chain has TRBV7-9 and TRBJ2-7; 9 nucleotides line up with TRBD1. After removal of 5 bases from V and 4 bases from J, the junction contained 12 bases not matched to a gene. Germline-derived CDR1 and CDR2 are SEHNR and FQNEAQ (reference sequence). CDR3 length: 16 amino acids. The CDR3 here is CASSPLTGTGTYEQYV. The CDR3 DNA reads as TGTGCCAGCAGCCCACTCACCGGGACAGGGACATACGAGCAGTACGTC.

A few counts support this clonotype. The V gene is TRBV5-1, the J gene TRBJ2-7; D uncertain. The V gene's germline CDR1 is SGHRS and CDR2 YFSETQ. This CDR3 contains 12 residues. With 4 bases removed from V and 5 bases from J, the gap between germline ends came to 10 bases. CDR3 sequence: CASSNGIHEQYF. CDR3 sequence (DNA): TGCGCCAGCAGCAATGGAATCCACGAGCAGTACTTC.

This clonotype was seen only a few times. The J gene is TRBJ2-5, the V gene TRBV7-2; no clear D gene. Trimming removed 5 bases from V and 7 bases from J, with 20 bases in between. The CDR3 loop spans 15 amino acids. Germline V gene data show CDR1 as SGHTA and CDR2 as FQGNSA. CDR3 amino acids: CASSLDLFGEGTQYF. The CDR3 DNA reads TGTGCCAGCAGCCTGGACCTGTTTGGGGAAGGGACCCAGTACTTC.

This clonotype was detected ten times or more. The chain employs TRBV5-1 and TRBJ1-1; D unclear. Germline V gene sequence: CDR1 SGHRS, CDR2 YFSETQ. Between the trimmed V and J ends, which lost 4 bases and 4 bases, there was a span of 11 bases. The CDR3 covers 13 residues. The CDR3 DNA reads TGCGCCAGCAGCCTCCCCGCCGTCACTGAAGCTTTCTTT. Translating gives CASSLPAVTEAFF.

This clonotype was seen a few times. V gene TRBV5-6 combines with J gene TRBJ1-1; no definite D call. Germline V lookup: CDR1 SGHDT, CDR2 YYEEEE. V lost 5 bases and J lost 3, with 11 bases in between. The CDR3 has 13 amino acids. The DNA of the CDR3 is TGTGCCAGCAGACCGCGCAGCTACACTGAAGCTTTCTTT. Its protein is CASRPRSYTEAFF.

This clonotype was counted at least ten times. This chain joins TRBV19 and TRBJ1-1, with D possibly matching TRBD1 (6 bases). Trimming stripped 10 bases from V and 1 base from J, with 13 bases between. This CDR3 is built from 13 residues. Germline values: CDR1 LNHDA, CDR2 SQIVND (reference sequence). The CDR3 sequence: CATKDRQNTEAFF. DNA for the CDR3: TGTGCCACCAAGGACAGACAGAACACTGAAGCTTTCTTT.